This TCR beta chain was sequenced for a study of blood T cells in healthy people across ages. Study findings and constraints: Long-lived donors carried more naive CD4+ cells and greater diversity than aged donors.

For the second PCR, which ran for 7 to 11 cycles, a sample-barcoded 5' primer and a J-beta primer mix were used. A template-switch adaptor containing 12 random nucleotides labeled each cDNA molecule. MiXCR, applied by TCRdb to the 5' RACE reads, yields one record per CDR3 protein. This sample has about 640,000 distinct CDR3 sequences; roughly 50% occur once, and the top ten carry over 30%. A note on this clonotype: The target antigen is unknown.

The CDR3 extends over 16 amino acids. The trim removed 5 bases at V and 0 bases at J, leaving 3 bases unmatched. Germline values: CDR1 MNHEY, CDR2 SMNVEV (reference sequence). The TCR was taken from a man in his fifties or sixties in good health. Sequenced: blood. V and J are TRBV27 and TRBJ2-1, with TRBD2 matching 11 bases. CDR3 in DNA: TGTGCCAGCAGTGCTAGCGGGGGGAGCTCCTACAATGAGCAGTTCTTC. This sequence encodes CASSASGGSSYNEQFF.